This TCR beta chain was obtained from a study of T cell responses to AZD1222 COVID-19 vaccine. The length of the CDR3 is 18 residues. With V trimmed by 1 base and J by 3 bases, 9 bases remained unmatched. Germline CDR1 and CDR2: SGHVS and FNYEAQ. Notes on this clone: Its specificity is unknown.

Overall study findings and caveats: Repertoire samples came only from after the peak T cell response. Distributed over spike, vaccine-associated CD4 TCRs predominated at 160-218 and 743-854. A mostly white British donor set with more females was recruited, and clonal diversity was possibly underestimated.

Assay used: immunoSEQ multiplex PCR; TCRdb lists only in-frame clones, some missing. Of about 120,000 clones in the sample, 92% are singletons; the top ten hold about 14%. The source is an adult in good health. This chain uses TRBV7-6 with TRBJ1-4; 9 positions match TRBD1. Sequenced material: peripheral blood, taken on day 0 of AZD1222 vaccination. CDR3 protein: CASSLVDRGVRANEKLFF. CDR3 DNA: TGTGCCAGCAGCTTAGTGGACAGGGGAGTGAGGGCTAATGAAAAACTGTTTTTT.